One and the same sample provided the 23 T cell receptor beta chains below, sequenced in a study of blood T cell repertoires in COVID-19. The data were produced by immunoSEQ multiplex PCR, yet TCRdb's version contains in-frame clones alone and is incomplete. The sample holds about 430,000 clones, 88% seen once. The sequenced sample consisted of PBMCs or T cells enriched from blood (not recorded which). The receptors shown here come from a woman younger than 30 who had been exposed to COVID-19.

V gene TRBV9 combines with J gene TRBJ1-1, with 9 bases aligning to TRBD1. The CDR3 has 15 residues. Per the germline V gene, CDR1 is SGDLS and CDR2 is YYNGEE. V gave up 3 bases and J gave up 3 bases; unmatched junction bases: 6. The CDR3 here is CASSGHRGRDTEAFF. The CDR3 region has the DNA TGTGCCAGCAGCGGACACAGGGGGCGAGACACTGAAGCTTTCTTT.

This clone was observed a few times. J is TRBJ1-2 and V is TRBV7-9, with D possibly TRBD1 on 6 matching bases. The CDR3 totals 16 residues. Germline assignment: CDR1 SEHNR and CDR2 FQNEAQ (reference sequence). Trimming left V 1 base short and J 1 base short, with 13 bases between. The CDR3 sequence: CASSLGSNRDNYGYTF. The CDR3 DNA reads TGTGCCAGCAGCTTAGGCTCAAACAGGGATAACTATGGCTACACCTTC.

A single count supports this clone. The chain recombines TRBV14 with TRBJ1-6; possible D gene TRBD1, 5 bases. Per the germline V gene, CDR1 is SGHDN and CDR2 is FVKESK. The ends were cut back, 0 bases at V and 9 bases at J, with 9 bases in the middle. The CDR3 is made up of 14 amino acids. Written as DNA, the CDR3 is TGTGCCAGCAGCCAAGATCTGGGGGGTTCACCCCTCCACTTT. This gives the protein CASSQDLGGSPLHF.

The V and J genes are TRBV15 and TRBJ2-3; a weak D match, TRBD1 (6 bases). Germline-derived CDR1 and CDR2 are LNHNV and YYDKDF (reference sequence). This CDR3 has 17 residues. Trimming removed 2 bases from V and 5 bases from J, with 20 bases in between. CDR3 sequence (DNA): TGTGCCACCAGCAGACCACCCGACAGGTCCCGAGAAGATACGCAGTATTTT. Its translation is CATSRPPDRSREDTQYF.

This chain uses TRBV7-9 with TRBJ1-1; TRBD1 matches 8 bases. CDR3 length equals 14 residues. From germline, CDR1 is SEHNR and CDR2 FQNEAQ (reference sequence). V lost 4 bases, J lost 7 bases, and 8 bases stayed unmatched. CDR3 amino acids: CASSSLQGGDEAFF. DNA of the CDR3: TGTGCCAGCAGCTCCTTACAGGGGGGAGATGAAGCTTTCTTT.

The rearrangement joins TRBV25-1 to TRBJ1-5, with D hard to call. This CDR3 is built from 14 residues. Germline CDR1 and CDR2: MGHDK and SYGVNS. The V end was cut by 3 bases, the J end by 3 bases, with 9 bases between. The CDR3 loop reads CASSELGYNQPQHF. DNA for the CDR3: TGTGCCAGCAGTGAGCTGGGCTACAATCAGCCCCAGCATTTT.

The V call is TRBV27, the J call TRBJ1-3, with a weak D call TRBD1 (6 bases). CDR1 MNHEY and CDR2 SMNVEV come from the germline V gene (reference sequence). V lost 7 bases and J lost 0, with 16 bases in between. There are 16 residues in the CDR3. For the CDR3, the DNA is TGTGCCAGCAACATCGGGGGGCCGGCCTCTGGAAACACCATATATTTT. Translation gives CASNIGGPASGNTIYF.

The chain joins TRBV11-2 to TRBJ2-7, with D perhaps TRBD2 (5 bases). The ends were cut back, 5 bases at V and 5 bases at J, with 10 bases in the middle. Germline CDR1 and CDR2: SGHAT and FQNNGV. This CDR3 region has 12 residues. The CDR3 bases are TGTGCCAGCAGCCGAGGGTTTGACGAGCAGTACTTC. Residues: CASSRGFDEQYF.

The chain is built from TRBV7-9 and TRBJ2-3; possible D gene TRBD2, 5 bases. V gave up 0 bases and J gave up 4 bases, with 8 bases separating them. The length of the CDR3 is 14 residues. CDR1 and CDR2 from the germline V gene are SEHNR and FQNEAQ (reference sequence). CDR3 residues: CASSLAHGADTQYF. For the CDR3, the DNA is TGTGCCAGCAGCTTAGCGCACGGGGCAGATACGCAGTATTTT.

Only one count was recorded for this clone. V gene TRBV27 combines with J gene TRBJ2-7; a weak D match, TRBD1 (5 bases). Between the trimmed V and J ends, which lost 2 bases and 6 bases, there was a span of 8 bases. Germline lookup yields CDR1 MNHEY and CDR2 SMNVEV (reference sequence). CDR3 length equals 12 residues. CDR3: CASSLPGPEQYF. CDR3 nucleotide sequence: TGTGCCAGCAGTTTACCAGGGCCCGAGCAGTACTTC.

The rearrangement uses TRBV29-1 and TRBJ1-1; D possibly corresponds to TRBD1 (6 bases). This CDR3 spans 13 amino acids. V lost 6 bases and J lost 7, with 18 bases in between. Germline values: CDR1 SQVTM, CDR2 ANQGSEA. CDR3 region: CSVIQGPQVEAFF. The CDR3 DNA is TGCAGCGTCATACAGGGACCTCAGGTTGAAGCTTTCTTT.

V and J are TRBV27 and TRBJ1-2; perhaps TRBD1 as D (6 bases). Trimming pared 4 bases from V and 8 bases from J, leaving 11 bases between. CDR3 length: 12 amino acids. The germline CDR1 and CDR2 sequences are MNHEY and SMNVEV (reference sequence). The CDR3 bases are TGTGCCAGCAGTTATGGGGGCAGAGGCTACACCTTC. It translates to CASSYGGRGYTF.

V usage is TRBV7-2 and J usage is TRBJ2-3; TRBD2 matches at 7 bases. Germline loops: CDR1 SGHTA, CDR2 FQGNSA. Unmatched junction bases numbered 4, after V lost 1 base and J lost 6 bases. There are 14 residues in the CDR3. DNA of the CDR3: TGTGCCAGCAGCTTAGGCGGGAGTGTTGATACGCAGTATTTT. As protein: CASSLGGSVDTQYF.

V usage is TRBV19 and J usage is TRBJ2-7; 9 bases align to TRBD1. CDR1 and CDR2 (germline): LNHDA, SQIVND (reference sequence). CDR3 length equals 16 residues. J was trimmed by 3 bases and V by 2 bases; bases with no gene match: 8. The CDR3, as DNA: TGTGCCAGTAGTATATCGGGACAGGGAACCAACTACGAGCAGTACTTC. It codes for CASSISGQGTNYEQYF.

The chain is built from TRBV18 and TRBJ1-6; TRBD1 aligns across 9 bases. V gave up 3 bases and J gave up 8 bases; unmatched junction bases: 5. Germline V lookup: CDR1 KGHSH, CDR2 LQKENI. This CDR3 comprises 15 residues. The CDR3 here is CASSPRTGDYSPLHF. CDR3 in DNA: TGTGCCAGCTCACCCCGGACAGGGGACTATTCACCCCTCCACTTT.

The genes are TRBV7-8 and TRBJ2-2; D is possibly TRBD1 (5 bases). The CDR3 is 13 amino acids. Trimming pared 3 bases from V and 4 bases from J, leaving 6 bases between. The germline gives CDR1 SGHVS, CDR2 FQNEAQ. The CDR3 bases are TGTGCCAGCAGCTTTCAGGGCACCGGGGAGCTGTTTTTT. This translates into CASSFQGTGELFF.

The V and J genes are TRBV6-2 or TRBV6-3 and TRBJ2-5; TRBD2 might be the D (6 bases). The V gene's germline CDR1 is MNHEY and CDR2 SVGEGT. The V end was cut by 7 bases, the J end by 1 base, with 13 bases between. This CDR3 comprises 14 residues. For the CDR3, the DNA is TGTGCCAGCAACCCCCTAGCGCTCCAAGAGACCCAGTACTTC. This sequence encodes CASNPLALQETQYF.

The chain links TRBV5-1 to TRBJ1-6, with 10 bases matching TRBD1. Per germline, CDR1 SGHRS and CDR2 YFSETQ. Germline trimming cut 4 bases from V and 5 bases from J; bases unmatched to any gene: 15. This CDR3 contains 19 residues. CDR3 in amino acids: CASSRLGTGAVGDNSPLHF. CDR3 sequence (DNA): TGCGCCAGCAGCCGCCTAGGGACAGGGGCAGTCGGGGATAATTCACCCCTCCACTTT.

The J gene is TRBJ2-1, the V gene TRBV24-1; TRBD2 matches 8 bases. V gave up 5 bases and J gave up 5 bases; unmatched junction bases: 10. Germline V gene sequence: CDR1 KGHDR, CDR2 SFDVKD. CDR3 size: 16 residues. The CDR3 loop reads CATSVGRTSIDNEQFF. The CDR3 coding sequence is TGTGCCACCAGTGTCGGGAGGACTAGCATCGACAATGAGCAGTTCTTC.

CDR3 bases: TGTGCCAGCAGTAGAATGACTAGCGGGACTACCTACGAGCAGTACTTC. Protein product: CASSRMTSGTTYEQYF. V is TRBV27 and J is TRBJ2-7; TRBD2 agrees at 11 bases. The CDR3 totals 16 residues. Losses at the gene ends were 5 bases for V and 2 bases for J; bases not matched to a gene: 8. Germline CDR1 MNHEY, CDR2 SMNVEV (reference sequence).

CDR3 protein: CSAEGNQPQHF. The DNA for the CDR3 is TGCAGTGCTGAGGGCAATCAGCCCCAGCATTTT. The V and J genes are TRBV20-1 and TRBJ1-5, with unresolved D. V lost 5 bases, J lost 2 bases, and 4 bases lay in between. Germline lookup yields CDR1 DFQATT and CDR2 SNEGSKA (reference sequence). This CDR3 comprises 11 residues.

This clone was seen a single time. CDR3 residues: CASSKGTTREYEQYF. Here the CDR3 DNA reads TGTGCCAGCAGCAAGGGTACAACTCGGGAATACGAGCAGTACTTC. V and J are TRBV21-1 and TRBJ2-7; the table names TRBD2, a call not compared with the DNA. TRBV21-1 is reported as a pseudogene. The CDR3 sequence is 15 residues long.

This sequence joins TRBV7-8 and TRBJ2-5; maybe TRBD2 (5 bases). Per the germline V gene, CDR1 is SGHVS and CDR2 is FQNEAQ. Deletions cut 1 base from V and 6 bases from J, with 15 bases between. This CDR3 spans 15 amino acids. The CDR3 nucleotides are TGTGCCAGCAGCTTAGTAGGTACTAGGATCCAGACCCAGTACTTC. Protein: CASSLVGTRIQTQYF.